This T cell receptor beta chain was documented in a study of early stage breast cancer tumors. Study background: The ER+/PR+/HER2- tumors included roughly 8 ductal and four lobular carcinomas. Each sample averaged approximately 10-fold read coverage. Study-wide points: Enriched TCRB sequences shared across patients were mostly commonly generated sequences.

This clone appeared a single time. The antigen is not known. Trimming took 6 bases from V and 14 from J, leaving 19 bases between them. Germline values: CDR1 SGHDN, CDR2 FVKESK. The CDR3 totals 12 residues. Profiled with immunoSEQ multiplex PCR; TCRdb holds only in-frame clones, not every one. The table shows around 71,000 clones, with under 85% occurring only once. The clonotype originates from a person aged 60 to 70 with breast cancer. This chain uses TRBV14 with TRBJ2-5, with D perhaps matching TRBD2 (6 bases). Sequenced: blood. The CDR3 region has the DNA TGTGCCAGCAGTGTACTTCGCGGCGGACTATACTTC. This sequence encodes CASSVLRGGLYF.